These 9 T cell receptor beta chains share one sample of origin, sequenced in a study of T-cell memory formation after mild COVID-19. Via MiXCR, TCRdb re-called the 5' RACE reads, giving one row per CDR3 protein. Seen here are more than 250,000 distinct CDR3 sequences, about 20% observed once, and the top ten hold more than 20%. The sample consisted of PBMCs or a T cell subset sorted from them (not recorded which). The receptors originated from a man aged 18 to 30 who had mild COVID-19 (a few samples of this study predate the infection). Cell type and time point are not known.

The V gene is TRBV7-3, the J gene TRBJ2-1; D is undetermined. Trimming pared 5 bases from V and 0 bases from J, leaving 14 bases between. The CDR3 contains 16 residues. Germline V CDR1 and CDR2: SGHTA, FQGTGA. CDR3 coding DNA: TGTGCCAGCAGCCTCAACCTTATAAGCTCCTACAATGAGCAGTTCTTC. Translation: CASSLNLISSYNEQFF. The complete variable domain, with remaining parts taken from reference TRBV7-3 and TRBJ2-1, reads GAGVSQTPSNKVTEKGKYVELRCDPISGHTALYWYRQSLGQGPEFLIYFQGTGAADDSGLPNDRFFAVRPEGSVSTLKIQRTERGDSAVYLCASSLNLISSYNEQFFGPGTRLTVL.

This clonotype was detected only a few times. The gene calls are TRBV4-3 and TRBJ2-1; 9 positions agree with TRBD2. This CDR3 is built from 17 residues. CDR1 is LGHNA and CDR2 is YSLEER in the germline V gene. With V trimmed by 1 base and J by 3 bases, 7 bases remained unmatched. This CDR3 reads CASSQAVAGVLYNEQFF. The DNA of the CDR3 is TGCGCCAGCAGCCAAGCAGTAGCGGGGGTGCTCTACAATGAGCAGTTCTTC.

The chain joins TRBV5-1 to TRBJ1-4; tentatively, D is TRBD1 (6 bases). In germline, CDR1 is SGHRS, CDR2 YFSETQ. CDR3 length: 15 residues. With 4 bases removed from V and 1 base from J, the gap between germline ends came to 11 bases. The CDR3 sequence is CASSPRQETNEKLFF. The CDR3 bases are TGCGCCAGCAGCCCCCGACAGGAAACTAATGAAAAACTGTTTTTT.

This clonotype has just a few counts. The V gene is TRBV7-2, the J gene TRBJ2-7; D is ambiguous. Germline assignment: CDR1 SGHTA and CDR2 FQGNSA. The ends were cut back, 4 bases at V and 4 bases at J, with 11 bases in the middle. The CDR3 has 13 amino acids. CDR3 sequence reads: CASSSQDGYEQYV. The CDR3 DNA sequence: TGTGCCAGCAGCTCGCAGGACGGGTACGAGCAGTACGTC.

The rearrangement joins TRBV20-1 to TRBJ2-7; TRBD2 aligns across 11 bases. In germline, CDR1 is DFQATT, CDR2 SNEGSKA (reference sequence). The trim removed 0 bases at V and 9 bases at J, leaving 10 bases unmatched. The CDR3 length is 15 residues. CDR3 protein: CSARDGLAGGNMQYV. The CDR3 nucleotides are TGCAGTGCTAGAGATGGTCTAGCGGGGGGCAACATGCAGTACGTC.

This chain joins TRBV2 and TRBJ1-5; no definite D call. CDR1 and CDR2 (germline): SNHLY, FYNNEI. The CDR3 length is 15 residues. Trimming removed 1 base at V and 7 bases at J, with 14 bases between. The CDR3 DNA follows: TGTGCCAGCAGTGAAGGACCCCCGTCGGGCCAGCCCCAGCATTTT. Amino acid sequence: CASSEGPPSGQPQHF.

In this sample, this clonotype turned up many times. This chain uses TRBV5-1 with TRBJ2-5, with D tentatively TRBD2 (6 bases). V was pared by 5 bases and J by 2 bases, with 22 bases between. This CDR3 is built from 17 residues. CDR1 and CDR2 from the germline V gene are SGHRS and YFSETQ. The CDR3 sequence: CASSLGLVAADQETQYF. CDR3 DNA: TGCGCCAGCAGTCTTGGGTTGGTAGCGGCCGATCAAGAGACCCAGTACTTC. Full variable domain (missing parts from reference TRBV5-1 and TRBJ2-5): KAGVTQTPRYLIKTRGQQVTLSCSPISGHRSVSWYQQTPGQGLQFLFEYFSETQRNKGNFPGRFSGRQFSNSRSEMNVSTLELGDSALYLCASSLGLVAADQETQYFGPGTRLLVL.

This clonotype has more than one count but fewer than ten. The chain uses TRBV29-1 and TRBJ2-7; D is perhaps TRBD2 (6 bases). CDR3 size: 12 residues. Germline V gene sequence: CDR1 SQVTM, CDR2 ANQGSEA. V was clipped by 0 bases and J by 5 bases, with 8 bases between them. This CDR3 is CSVEEGGNEQYF. The CDR3 DNA follows: TGCAGCGTTGAAGAAGGAGGGAACGAGCAGTACTTC.

This clonotype was counted only a few times. CDR3 sequence: CAVRGQGTTDTQYF. The CDR3 DNA reads TGTGCCGTTAGGGGGCAGGGGACCACAGATACGCAGTATTTT. The chain carries TRBV6-5 and TRBJ2-3; 7 positions agree with TRBD1. Germline loops: CDR1 MNHEY, CDR2 SVGAGI. J was trimmed by 2 bases and V by 11 bases; bases with no gene match: 10. The CDR3 totals 14 residues.